Listed below are T cell receptor beta chains from one sample, sequenced in a study of T cells in Graves' hyperthyroidism and ophthalmopathy. TCRdb reprocessed the multiplex PCR reads via MiXCR and lists one record per CDR3 protein. This sample has around 570,000 distinct CDR3 sequences, with less than 20% found just once. The sample taken for sequencing was blood. The receptors here all came from a man aged 35-49 years with Graves' ophthalmopathy. The CDR3 runs from the conserved cysteine through the conserved F or W. D genes are given only for firm matches. Not all rows give a size; the values are once, few, many and, for expanded clones, a class.

>TRBV20-1|TRBD2|few|TRBJ2-7
CSATGLAGTYEQYF
TGCAGTGCTACCGGACTAGCGGGAACCTACGAGCAGTACTTC
>TRBV9|-|-|TRBJ1-3
CASSTGFSGNTIYF
TGTGCCAGCAGCACAGGGTTCTCTGGAAACACCATATATTTT
>TRBV3-1|TRBD2|many|TRBJ2-3
CASSQVEVAGGTDTQYF
TGTGCCAGCAGCCAAGTAGAGGTAGCGGGAGGCACAGATACGCAGTATTTT
>TRBV6-2/TRBV6-3|TRBD2|few|TRBJ2-1
CASLSLAGEEGSYNEQFF
TGTGCCAGCCTTTCACTAGCGGGAGAGGAAGGGTCCTACAATGAGCAGTTCTTC
>TRBV24-1|-|-|TRBJ2-7
CATSEGVGREQYF
TGTGCCACCAGTGAAGGGGTAGGTCGGGAGCAGTACTTC
>TRBV20-1|TRBD1|-|TRBJ2-3
CSARGEWGTGTDTQYF
TGCAGTGCTAGAGGCGAGTGGGGGACAGGCACAGATACGCAGTATTTT
>TRBV7-2|-|many|TRBJ1-1
CASNGGLKTEAFF
TGTGCCAGCAATGGGGGATTGAAGACTGAAGCTTTCTTT
>TRBV15|-|-|TRBJ1-5
CATSTGRSNQPQHF
TGTGCCACCAGCACGGGGAGGAGCAATCAGCCCCAGCATTTT
>TRBV6-2/TRBV6-3|-|-|TRBJ2-6
CASSSHPNSGANVLTF
TGTGCCAGCAGTTCCCACCCTAACTCTGGGGCCAACGTCCTGACTTTC
>TRBV28|-|many|TRBJ1-1
CASSPPGRGTFF
TGTGCCAGCAGTCCGCCCGGGAGGGGAACTTTCTTT
>TRBV10-1|-|few|TRBJ2-7
CASSSRVEGEQYF
TGCGCCAGCAGCTCGAGGGTGGAAGGCGAGCAGTACTTC
>TRBV20-1|-|-|TRBJ2-1
CSARDLRVGQFF
TGCAGTGCTAGAGATCTAAGGGTCGGGCAGTTCTTC
>TRBV10-3|TRBD2|many|TRBJ2-3
CAIRGLLAGASTDTQYF
TGTGCCATCAGGGGGTTGCTAGCGGGGGCTAGCACAGATACGCAGTATTTT
>TRBV19|-|-|TRBJ1-6
CASSIGGDSPLHF
TGTGCCAGTAGTATTGGAGGTGATTCACCCCTCCACTTT
>TRBV30|-|few|TRBJ1-1
CAWRGAGEAFF
TGTGCCTGGAGGGGCGCGGGTGAAGCTTTCTTT
>TRBV29-1|-|few|TRBJ2-1
CSVVWVRDEQFF
TGCAGCGTTGTATGGGTGAGGGATGAGCAGTTCTTC
>TRBV11-2|-|many|TRBJ2-2
CASSVDYKAANTGELFF
TGTGCCAGCAGCGTAGACTACAAGGCCGCGAACACCGGGGAGCTGTTTTTT
>TRBV20-1|TRBD1|-|TRBJ2-7
CSAAPGTASYEQYF
TGCAGTGCTGCGCCCGGGACAGCATCCTACGAGCAGTACTTC
>TRBV4-2|-|few|TRBJ2-5
CASSQDWGGARQETQYF
TGTGCCAGCAGCCAAGATTGGGGGGGCGCGAGGCAAGAGACCCAGTACTTC
>TRBV18|TRBD1|-|TRBJ2-6
CASSPMDRGTGANVLTF
TGTGCCAGCTCACCAATGGACAGGGGGACTGGGGCCAACGTCCTGACTTTC
>TRBV28|TRBD2|few|TRBJ2-1
CASSPIAGENPLNEQFF
TGTGCCAGCAGTCCCATAGCGGGAGAGAACCCACTCAATGAGCAGTTCTTC
>TRBV5-1|TRBD1|few|TRBJ1-1
CASSTWTGSLEAFF
TGCGCCAGCAGCACCTGGACAGGGAGCCTTGAAGCTTTCTTT
>TRBV12-3/TRBV12-4|-|-|TRBJ2-7
CASSPGGNISYEQYF
TGTGCCAGCAGTCCTGGCGGGAACATATCCTACGAGCAGTACTTC
>TRBV4-1|TRBD1|-|TRBJ1-4
CASSQPGQSNEKLFF
TGCGCCAGCAGCCAACCGGGACAGTCTAATGAAAAACTGTTTTTT
>TRBV19|-|-|TRBJ1-1
CASMTGVPEEAFF
TGTGCCAGTATGACCGGGGTTCCTGAAGAAGCTTTCTTT
>TRBV30|TRBD2|few|TRBJ2-7
CAWSEGGDDEQYF
TGTGCCTGGAGTGAGGGAGGGGACGACGAGCAGTACTTC
>TRBV5-6|-|many|TRBJ2-1
CASSLGSGRGNEQFF
TGTGCCAGCAGCTTGGGGTCAGGGCGTGGGAATGAGCAGTTCTTC
>TRBV16|-|-|TRBJ1-5
CASTRGGRQPQHF
TGTGCCAGCACCCGAGGGGGGCGTCAGCCCCAGCATTTT
>TRBV11-2|-|few|TRBJ2-4
CASSPQGNIQYF
TGTGCCAGCAGCCCCCAGGGAAACATTCAGTACTTC
>TRBV13|TRBD2|few|TRBJ2-5
CASSLGLSGGGAGGTQYF
TGTGCCAGCAGCTTAGGCCTATCCGGCGGGGGGGCCGGAGGGACCCAGTACTTC
>TRBV29-1|-|-|TRBJ1-2
CSVAQVGNYGYTF
TGCAGCGTTGCTCAGGTGGGAAACTATGGCTACACCTTC
>TRBV5-1|TRBD2|-|TRBJ2-2
CASSLTSGGAGELFF
TGCGCCAGCAGCTTAACTAGCGGGGGTGCCGGGGAGCTGTTTTTT
>TRBV4-3|-|few|TRBJ1-6
CASSQEGGVNSPLHF
TGCGCCAGCAGCCAAGAGGGGGGTGTGAATTCACCCCTCCACTTT
>TRBV6-1|TRBD2|-|TRBJ2-7
CASRKDSGFRYEQYF
TGTGCCAGCCGTAAGGATAGCGGGTTCAGATACGAGCAGTACTTC
>TRBV9|-|-|TRBJ2-7
CASSAGLNSYEQYF
TGTGCCAGCAGCGCAGGACTGAACTCCTACGAGCAGTACTTC
>TRBV5-1|TRBD2|few|TRBJ2-7
CASSPSTSGSLHEQYF
TGCGCCAGCAGCCCCTCGACTAGCGGGAGTCTCCACGAGCAGTACTTC
>TRBV11-2|TRBD1|once|TRBJ2-2
CASGYPPTGTANTGELFF
TGTGCCAGCGGATACCCCCCTACCGGGACAGCGAACACCGGGGAGCTGTTTTTT
>TRBV9|TRBD2|-|TRBJ2-1
CASSVGGSGGYNEQFF
TGTGCCAGCAGCGTAGGAGGTAGCGGGGGATACAATGAGCAGTTCTTC
>TRBV27|-|-|TRBJ1-5
CASRQGISNQPQHF
TGTGCCAGCAGACAGGGAATTAGCAATCAGCCCCAGCATTTT
>TRBV4-1|-|many|TRBJ1-3
CASSQSAGSGNTIYF
TGCGCCAGCAGCCAAAGCGCGGGGTCGGGAAACACCATATATTTT